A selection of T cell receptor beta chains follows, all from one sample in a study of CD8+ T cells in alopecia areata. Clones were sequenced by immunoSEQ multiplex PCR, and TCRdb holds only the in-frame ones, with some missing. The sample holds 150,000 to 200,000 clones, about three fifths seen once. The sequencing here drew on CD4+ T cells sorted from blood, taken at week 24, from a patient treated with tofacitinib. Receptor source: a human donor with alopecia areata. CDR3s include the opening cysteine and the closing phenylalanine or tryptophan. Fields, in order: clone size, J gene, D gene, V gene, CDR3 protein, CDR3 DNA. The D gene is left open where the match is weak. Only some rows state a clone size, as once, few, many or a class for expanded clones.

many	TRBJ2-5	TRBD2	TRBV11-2	CASSPRGAGGLGETQYF	TGTGCCAGCAGCCCAAGAGGAGCGGGGGGGTTAGGAGAGACCCAGTACTTC
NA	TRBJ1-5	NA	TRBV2	CASSPPASGNQPQHF	TGTGCCAGCAGTCCACCCGCTTCGGGCAATCAGCCCCAGCATTTT
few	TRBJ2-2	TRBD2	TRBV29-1	CSVFAGGPTGELFF	TGCAGCGTTTTCGCGGGGGGACCTACCGGGGAGCTGTTTTTT
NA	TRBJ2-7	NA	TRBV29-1	CSVDSGDYEQYF	TGCAGCGTTGACAGTGGGGACTACGAGCAGTACTTC
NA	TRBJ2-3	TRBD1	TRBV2	CASSRRDRGTDTQYF	TGTGCCAGCAGCCGCCGGGACAGGGGCACAGATACGCAGTATTTT
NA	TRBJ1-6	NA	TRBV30	CAWSVGNPYNSPLHF	TGTGCCTGGAGTGTTGGTAATCCTTATAATTCACCCCTCCACTTT
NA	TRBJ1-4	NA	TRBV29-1	CSVGNTGEKLFF	TGCAGCGTTGGAAATACGGGGGAAAAACTGTTTTTT
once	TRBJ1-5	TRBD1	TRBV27	CASSVDRGNNQPQHF	TGTGCCAGCAGTGTGGACAGGGGGAACAATCAGCCCCAGCATTTT
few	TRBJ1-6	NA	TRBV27	CASQDSHNSPLHF	TGTGCCAGCCAGGACAGCCATAATTCACCCCTCCACTTT
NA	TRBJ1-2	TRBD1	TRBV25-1	CASSGGTAYYGYTF	TGTGCCAGCAGTGGGGGGACAGCATACTATGGCTACACCTTC
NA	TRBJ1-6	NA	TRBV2	CASSTGTRTSGSPLHF	TGTGCCAGCAGCACCGGTACGAGAACATCGGGATCACCCCTCCACTTT
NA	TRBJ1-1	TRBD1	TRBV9	CASSPGGATSQNTEAFF	TGTGCCAGCAGCCCAGGGGGAGCTACCTCACAGAACACTGAAGCTTTCTTT
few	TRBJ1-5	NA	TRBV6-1	CASSERGRNDQPQHF	TGTGCCAGCAGTGAACGAGGACGGAATGATCAGCCCCAGCATTTT
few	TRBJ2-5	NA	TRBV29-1	CSGVREETQYF	TGCAGCGGGGTCAGGGAAGAGACCCAGTACTTC
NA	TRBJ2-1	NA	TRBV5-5	CASSQPGGPEFF	TGTGCCAGCAGCCAACCAGGGGGGCCCGAGTTCTTC
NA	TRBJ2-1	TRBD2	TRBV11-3	CASSLSRLSGTSGAIEQFF	TGTGCCAGCAGCTTATCCCGACTCTCCGGGACTAGCGGGGCTATTGAGCAGTTCTTC
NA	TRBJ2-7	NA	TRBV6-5	CASSYFPLTSSYEQYF	TGTGCCAGCAGTTACTTCCCTCTAACTAGCTCCTACGAGCAGTACTTC
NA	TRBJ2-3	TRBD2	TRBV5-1	CASSPTSGSTDTQYF	TGCGCCAGCAGTCCAACTAGCGGAAGCACAGATACGCAGTATTTT
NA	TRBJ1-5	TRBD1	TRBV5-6	CASSAGTGNNQPQHF	TGTGCCAGCAGCGCAGGGACAGGCAACAATCAGCCCCAGCATTTT
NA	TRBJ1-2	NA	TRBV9	CASSARDGYTF	TGTGCCAGCAGCGCCAGAGATGGCTACACCTTC
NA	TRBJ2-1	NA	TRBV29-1	CSVEAGQFNEQFF	TGCAGCGTTGAAGCAGGGCAGTTCAATGAGCAGTTCTTC
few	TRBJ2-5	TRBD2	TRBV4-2	CASSRSGSGGQETQYF	TGTGCCAGCAGCCGCTCGGGGAGCGGGGGTCAAGAGACCCAGTACTTC
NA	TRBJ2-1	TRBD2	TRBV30	CAWSYGTSGAYEQFF	TGTGCCTGGAGTTACGGGACTAGCGGGGCGTATGAGCAGTTCTTC
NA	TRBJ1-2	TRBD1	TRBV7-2	CASSFSRQGGGYTF	TGTGCCAGCAGCTTTAGTAGACAGGGAGGCGGCTACACCTTC
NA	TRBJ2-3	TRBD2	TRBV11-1	CASSGPSGGVTDTQYF	TGTGCCAGCAGCGGGCCTAGCGGGGGGGTCACAGATACGCAGTATTTT
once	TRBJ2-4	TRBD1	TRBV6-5	CASKGTGFAKNIQYF	TGTGCCAGCAAAGGGACAGGGTTTGCCAAAAACATTCAGTACTTC
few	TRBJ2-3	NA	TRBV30	CAWSALTESTDTQYF	TGTGCCTGGAGTGCCCTGACAGAAAGCACAGATACGCAGTATTTT
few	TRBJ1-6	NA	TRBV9	CASSVGTGGNSPLHF	TGTGCCAGCAGCGTAGGTACGGGTGGAAATTCACCCCTCCACTTT
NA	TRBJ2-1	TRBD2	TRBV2	CASSEEVAGGEQFF	TGTGCCAGCAGTGAAGAGGTAGCGGGGGGTGAGCAGTTCTTC
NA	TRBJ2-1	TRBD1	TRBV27	CASSFDRGNEQFF	TGTGCCAGCAGTTTCGACAGGGGGAATGAGCAGTTCTTC
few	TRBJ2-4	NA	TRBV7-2	CASSSGYPDIQYF	TGTGCCAGCAGCTCCGGGTATCCAGACATTCAGTACTTC
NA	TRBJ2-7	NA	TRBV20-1	CSARGGNEQYF	TGCAGTGCTAGGGGCGGGAACGAGCAGTACTTC
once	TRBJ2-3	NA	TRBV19	CASRPGGKGTDTQYF	TGTGCCAGTAGGCCCGGAGGGAAAGGCACAGATACGCAGTATTTT
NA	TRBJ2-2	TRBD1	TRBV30	CAWRRALGQGPGELFF	TGTGCCTGGAGGAGGGCCCTGGGACAGGGGCCCGGGGAGCTGTTTTTT
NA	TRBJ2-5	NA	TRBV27	CASSLGGRQETQYF	TGTGCCAGCAGTTTAGGGGGGCGTCAAGAGACCCAGTACTTC
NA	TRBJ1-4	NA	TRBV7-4	CASSYEKLFF	TGTGCCAGCTCCTATGAAAAACTGTTTTTT
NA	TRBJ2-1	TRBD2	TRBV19	CASRPGLAYNEQFF	TGTGCCAGTAGACCGGGACTAGCTTACAATGAGCAGTTCTTC
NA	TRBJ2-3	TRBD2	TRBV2	CASSGSGGTQYF	TGTGCCAGCAGTGGTAGCGGGGGGACGCAGTATTTT
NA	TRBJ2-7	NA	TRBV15	CATSIGNSYEQYF	TGTGCCACCAGCATAGGAAATTCCTACGAGCAGTACTTC
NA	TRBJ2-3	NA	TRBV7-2	CASSQGGQGFDTQYF	TGTGCCAGCAGTCAGGGGGGGCAGGGCTTTGATACGCAGTATTTT
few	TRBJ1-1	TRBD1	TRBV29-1	CSVGGQGATEAFF	TGCAGCGTTGGGGGACAGGGGGCGACTGAAGCTTTCTTT
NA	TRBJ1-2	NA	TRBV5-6	CASSPQQGNYGYTF	TGTGCCAGCAGCCCCCAACAGGGAAACTATGGCTACACCTTC
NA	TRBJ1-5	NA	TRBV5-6	CASSILGQSNQPQHF	TGTGCCAGCAGCATCCTAGGACAGAGCAATCAGCCCCAGCATTTT
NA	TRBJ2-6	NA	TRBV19	CASSLYRDGANVLTF	TGTGCCAGTAGTTTATACAGGGACGGGGCCAACGTCCTGACTTTC
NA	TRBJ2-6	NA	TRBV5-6	CASSLGLPSGLSGANVLTF	TGTGCCAGCAGCTTGGGATTACCAAGCGGCCTCTCTGGGGCCAACGTCCTGACTTTC
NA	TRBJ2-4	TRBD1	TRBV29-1	CSVRSGQIAGAKNIQYF	TGCAGCGTTCGATCGGGACAGATCGCTGGGGCCAAAAACATTCAGTACTTC
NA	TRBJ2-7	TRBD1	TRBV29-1	CSVPGQGVHEQYF	TGCAGCGTTCCGGGACAGGGTGTCCACGAGCAGTACTTC
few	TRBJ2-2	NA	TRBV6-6	CASNWDGNTGELFF	TGTGCCAGCAACTGGGACGGGAACACCGGGGAGCTGTTTTTT
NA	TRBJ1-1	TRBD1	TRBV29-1	CSVNRGNTEAFF	TGCAGCGTTAACAGGGGGAACACTGAAGCTTTCTTT
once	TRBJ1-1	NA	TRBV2	CATQTGLNTEAFF	TGTGCCACCCAGACAGGATTGAACACTGAAGCTTTCTTT
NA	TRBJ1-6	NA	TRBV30	CAWTRPYNSPLHF	TGTGCCTGGACCAGGCCCTATAATTCACCCCTCCACTTT
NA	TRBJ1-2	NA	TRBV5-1	CASSFVANRADYTF	TGCGCCAGCAGCTTCGTCGCAAACAGGGCAGACTACACCTTC
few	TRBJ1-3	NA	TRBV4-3	CASSQEKPGPSGNTIYF	TGCGCCAGCAGCCAAGAGAAGCCAGGGCCGTCAGGAAACACCATATATTTT
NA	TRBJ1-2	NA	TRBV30	CAWSHSGTYGYTF	TGTGCCTGGAGCCATTCAGGGACCTATGGCTACACCTTC
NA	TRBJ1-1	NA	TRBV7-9	CASSLDQGITEAFF	TGTGCCAGCAGCTTAGATCAGGGAATAACTGAAGCTTTCTTT
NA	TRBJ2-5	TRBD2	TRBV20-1	CSAGRQETQYF	TGCAGTGCCGGGAGGCAAGAGACCCAGTACTTC
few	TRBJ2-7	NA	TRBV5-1	CASSEGGTYEQYF	TGCGCCAGCAGCGAGGGGGGCACGTACGAGCAGTACTTC
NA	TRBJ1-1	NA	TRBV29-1	CSVVRGSWAFF	TGCAGCGTTGTCAGGGGCAGCTGGGCTTTCTTT
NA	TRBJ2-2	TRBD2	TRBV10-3	CAISELPSGGGAVGELFF	TGTGCCATCAGTGAGTTACCCAGCGGCGGGGGAGCGGTCGGGGAGCTGTTTTTT